This T cell receptor (beta chain) was profiled in a study of CD8 T cells in Susac syndrome (dated by TCRdb to about 2019). Study-wide context: Repertoire sequencing was used to test whether CD8+ T cell activation and differentiation in Susac syndrome was antigen driven. CD8+ T cell repertoire clonality was compared between about a dozen healthy donors, approximately 14 Susac syndrome patients and about 15 multiple sclerosis patients.

The CDR1 and CDR2 encoded by the germline V gene are SNHLY and FYNNEI. The CDR3, from cysteine to phenylalanine, totals 14 residues. The only DNA kept is the CDR3, 42 bases in frame from the first base. RNA was extracted using the RNeasy kit, and about 0.45 to 1 ug of the RNA was reverse transcribed with random hexamers. TCR beta CDR3 regions were amplified with the immunoSEQ multiplex PCR assay covering 54 Vbeta and 13 Jbeta segments. PCR amplification bias was corrected by using a synthetic template baseline for primer optimization and computational correction. On the study's bioinformatics: Reads were annotated to V, D and J genes according to IMGT and were analyzed with immunoSEQ Analyzer, with only productive sequences retained. Clonality was computed as one minus Shannon entropy normalized by log2 of the number of productive unique sequences. For each patient and control, public and private clones were evaluated within the 100 most prevalent clones. Clones were defined as Susac-specific when absent from the healthy and MS cohorts, from about 1,100 published viral clones and from other ImmuneACCESS disease sequences. The raw public data were reprocessed by TCRdb itself: fastp quality trimming at Q25, MiXCR clonotype calling, in-frame beta chains only. Identical CDR3 proteins give one entry, which carries the most common genes and DNA. The V and J calls follow TCRdb's processing rather than the paper's. The sample has more than 150,000 distinct CDR3 sequences on record, roughly 94% of them singletons. In total, the top ten clones hold more than 0.2% of the sample.

High-throughput TCR beta sequencing profiled peripheral blood CD8+ and CD4+ T cells from healthy donors, Susac syndrome patients and multiple sclerosis patients. Multiple sclerosis controls were treatment-naive patients with stable or active relapsing-remitting disease fulfilling revised McDonald criteria. Bulk CD8+ and CD4+ T cells were purified by magnetic negative isolation, while CD8+ TEMRA cells were enriched using FACS. Blood was drawn into EDTA tubes, processed within 24 hours, and PBMCs were isolated by density gradient centrifugation. PBMCs destined for TCR sequencing were cryopreserved in liquid nitrogen and later thawed in a 37 °C water bath. The sorted or isolated CD4+, CD8+ and CD8+ TEMRA cells had a purity of 90% or higher. Turning to this clonotype: The clone's antigen remains unknown. The junction departs from germline at one end; a sequencing error may be responsible.

Results and caveats for the whole study, not just this receptor: The study acknowledged that relatively few individuals were included in the TCR sequencing and HLA analysis.

The material sequenced was CD8+ T cells from PBMCs. The V and J segments used are TRBV2 and TRBJ1-5, with the D gene uncertain. This receptor was taken from a human donor with multiple sclerosis. CDR3 protein: CASSEGRGNQPQHF. The DNA sequence is TGTGCCAGCAGCGAAGGGAGGGGCAATCAGCCCCAGCATTTT.